The present entry profiles one T cell receptor beta chain with its context. CDR3 length: 16 residues. In germline, CDR1 is MNHNY, CDR2 SVGAGI (reference sequence). Trimming stripped 4 bases from V and 1 base from J, with 14 bases between. The entry originates in a study of blood T cell repertoires in COVID-19. Method: immunoSEQ multiplex PCR; TCRdb's copy keeps in-frame clones and lacks some. Of roughly 55,000 clones detected, 83% appear once; the ten largest clones hold about 2%. The sequence was obtained from a woman aged 55-70 years with acute or convalescent COVID-19. Sequenced: peripheral blood. The chain links TRBV6-6 to TRBJ1-5; D might be TRBD1 (6 bases). CDR3 sequence reads: CASSLMGAGSNQPQHF. For the CDR3, the DNA is TGTGCCAGCAGTTTGATGGGGGCTGGCAGCAATCAGCCCCAGCATTTT.